These 7 T cell receptor beta chains were sequenced from one sample in a study of Graves' ophthalmopathy and Graves' hyperthyroidism. The sequenced template was RNA, covering the TCR beta CDR3 region. HTBI-primed RT-PCR formed the first round, and a multiplex PCR formed the second. TCRdb redid the calling of the multiplex PCR reads with MiXCR, one entry per CDR3 protein. The sample shows approximately 460,000 distinct CDR3 sequences, roughly an eighth of them seen only once. The source material was blood. All receptors derive from a woman between 25 and 40 years old with Graves' ophthalmopathy.

This clonotype was seen many times. V is TRBV15 and J is TRBJ2-5, with 9 bases fitting TRBD1. This CDR3 contains 17 residues. In germline, CDR1 is LNHNV, CDR2 YYDKDF (reference sequence). The junction had 12 bases not matched to a gene; V was cut back by 5 bases and J by 2 bases. CDR3 coding DNA: TGTGCCACCAGCTCCACCGGGGACAGGGTACGTCAAGAGACCCAGTACTTC. This translates into CATSSTGDRVRQETQYF.

The sample holds many counts of this clonotype. The chain carries TRBV28 and TRBJ1-6, with 7 bases aligning to TRBD1. The CDR3 is made up of 14 amino acids. V shed 4 bases, J shed 6 bases, and the junction held 3 bases outside the gene matches. Germline CDR1 reads MDHEN; CDR2 reads SYDVKM. DNA for the CDR3: TGTGCCAGCAGTTCAGGGGGAACTAATTCACCCCTCCACTTT. Protein product: CASSSGGTNSPLHF.

This clonotype was counted many times. CDR3 sequence (DNA): TGCAGTGCTAGACCACCCGGCGGGACAGCAGGAGGCTACACCTTC. This sequence encodes CSARPPGGTAGGYTF. The chain uses TRBV20-1 and TRBJ1-2, with 7 bases fitting TRBD1. V was clipped by 2 bases and J by 8 bases; unmatched bases: 14. The V gene's germline CDR1 is DFQATT and CDR2 SNEGSKA (reference sequence). CDR3 length equals 15 residues.

The chain recombines TRBV25-1 with TRBJ1-6, with D possibly TRBD1 on 5 matching bases. In germline, CDR1 is MGHDK, CDR2 SYGVNS. V was shortened by 1 base and J by 7 bases, with 11 bases between the two germline ends. This CDR3 has 15 residues. The CDR3 loop reads CASSEFDRVNSPLHF. For the CDR3, the DNA is TGTGCCAGCAGTGAATTTGACAGAGTGAATTCACCCCTCCACTTT.

The V and J genes are TRBV18 and TRBJ2-7, with 9 bases aligning to TRBD1. V was clipped by 6 bases and J by 5 bases; unmatched bases: 14. The CDR3 sequence is 16 residues long. Looked up from germline, CDR1 is KGHSH and CDR2 is LQKENI. The CDR3 loop reads CASSPPLQGARDEQYF. DNA for the CDR3: TGTGCCAGCTCTCCCCCCCTACAGGGGGCGCGGGACGAGCAGTACTTC.

This clonotype was counted many times. The CDR3 DNA reads as TGTGCCAGCAAGACGGCAGGGTTCACCGGGGAGCTGTTTTTT. Translated, it gives CASKTAGFTGELFF. The genes are TRBV14 and TRBJ2-2; a possible D gene is TRBD1 (5 bases). The CDR3 sequence is 14 residues long. The V gene's germline CDR1 is SGHDN and CDR2 FVKESK. Trimming took off 7 bases at V and 4 bases at J, with 13 bases between the two ends.

A few counts support this clonotype. The chain recombines TRBV5-1 with TRBJ2-5; 8 bases map to TRBD1. The CDR3 spans 15 residues. Looked up from germline, CDR1 is SGHRS and CDR2 is YFSETQ. The V and J ends lost 7 bases and 5 bases, in that order; junction bases with no gene match: 13. The chain's CDR3 is CASRTTGDSPETQYF. CDR3 in DNA: TGCGCCAGCCGTACGACAGGGGATAGCCCTGAGACCCAGTACTTC.